This note documents a single TCR beta chain sequence. No antigen is known for it. With the Oncomine TCR Beta short-read assay, DNA from cultured CD4+ T cells was sequenced. Each CDR3 protein is one row after TCRdb ran MiXCR on the PCR reads. The table has roughly 16,000 distinct CDR3 sequences, about 45% seen once. Germline V gene data show CDR1 as DFQATT and CDR2 as SNEGSKA (reference sequence). This CDR3 contains 15 residues. V trimming: 5 bases; J trimming: 4 bases; junction bases outside the gene matches: 6. This sample was taken from a study of vaccination and CD4 T cells after COVID-19. Treatment in this sample: approximately 11-day PBMC culture with coronavirus spike peptide pools or control peptides (ViraFEST assay).

The sample here was CD4+ T cells from blood, cultured in vitro, taken after SARS-CoV-2 vaccination. The rearrangement uses TRBV20-1 and TRBJ2-3, with 13 positions matching TRBD2. This receptor was identified in a human donor who had recovered from COVID-19. Written as DNA, the CDR3 is TGCAGTGCTTGGGGGACTAGCGGGAAGGCAGATACGCAGTATTTT. Translated: CSAWGTSGKADTQYF.